These T cell receptor beta chains were read from a single sample in a study of T cells after yellow fever vaccination. Each CDR3 protein is one row after TCRdb ran MiXCR on the 5' RACE reads. The sample lists 280,000 or so distinct CDR3 sequences; roughly 8.7% were seen once. This specimen was CD4+ T cells sorted from PBMCs, taken 5 days after the yellow fever booster vaccination. Receptor source: a young man who received the YFV17D yellow fever vaccine. Both conserved end residues are trimmed from each CDR3. Only some rows state a clone size, as once, few, many or a class for expanded clones.

J: TRBJ2-5; V: TRBV7-8; size: NA; CDR3: ASSRNRDPGAETQY
J: TRBJ2-2; V: TRBV2; size: NA; CDR3: ASSIAGRNTGELF
J: TRBJ2-1; V: TRBV5-1; size: many; CDR3: ASSERDEQF
J: TRBJ2-5; V: TRBV28; size: few; CDR3: ASSLRRSGGVGETQY
J: TRBJ2-5; V: TRBV5-1; size: few; CDR3: ASSVAPGTETQY
J: TRBJ2-2; V: TRBV6-5; size: NA; CDR3: ASGVFGRELF
J: TRBJ2-5; V: TRBV7-2; size: NA; CDR3: ASSLGVTEETQY
J: TRBJ2-7; V: TRBV5-1; size: NA; CDR3: ASSREGQGVSDEQY
J: TRBJ2-5; V: TRBV20-1; size: few; CDR3: SANPTSGWYQETQY
J: TRBJ2-5; V: TRBV10-2; size: many; CDR3: ASTGAQETQY
J: TRBJ2-2; V: TRBV5-1; size: many; CDR3: ASSLTGANTGELF
J: TRBJ1-1; V: TRBV18; size: few; CDR3: ASSPGQWASF
J: TRBJ1-1; V: TRBV20-1; size: NA; CDR3: SAREGSTEAF
J: TRBJ1-2; V: TRBV4-1; size: NA; CDR3: ASSRVESFTNYGYT
J: TRBJ1-2; V: TRBV7-8; size: many; CDR3: ASSRTYAGYT
J: TRBJ2-3; V: TRBV20-1; size: NA; CDR3: SAMRGTSGTDTQY
J: TRBJ2-7; V: TRBV7-9; size: few; CDR3: ASSYLTDEQY
J: TRBJ1-2; V: TRBV20-1; size: few; CDR3: SAFLGQSYGYT
J: TRBJ2-7; V: TRBV29-1; size: many; CDR3: SGRSSLLGEQY
J: TRBJ2-1; V: TRBV12-3/TRBV12-4; size: many; CDR3: ASRWSGGNEQF
J: TRBJ2-4; V: TRBV11-2; size: many; CDR3: ASSSGAKNIQY
J: TRBJ2-5; V: TRBV5-1; size: few; CDR3: ASSLRTGLAGETQY
J: TRBJ2-7; V: TRBV10-3; size: few; CDR3: AISESTGLEQY
J: TRBJ2-3; V: TRBV11-2; size: many; CDR3: ASSSQQGNTQY
J: TRBJ1-2; V: TRBV5-1; size: many; CDR3: ASSPRETYGYT
J: TRBJ2-3; V: TRBV21-1; size: few; CDR3: ASSKGGSTDTQY
J: TRBJ1-4; V: TRBV19; size: many; CDR3: ASSGTGAATNEKLF
J: TRBJ2-7; V: TRBV5-5; size: NA; CDR3: ASSPEWQGYEQY
J: TRBJ1-4; V: TRBV10-3; size: NA; CDR3: AISDGQGSTEKLF
J: TRBJ2-2; V: TRBV4-1; size: few; CDR3: ASRQTPGTGELF
J: TRBJ2-7; V: TRBV27; size: few; CDR3: ASSPFRGISSYEQY
J: TRBJ2-7; V: TRBV6-5; size: few; CDR3: ASSYSGTAGYEQY
J: TRBJ2-2; V: TRBV5-1; size: NA; CDR3: ASSLVPETNTGELF
J: TRBJ2-7; V: TRBV12-3/TRBV12-4; size: many; CDR3: ASSFLPRADSYEQY
J: TRBJ1-6; V: TRBV4-2; size: NA; CDR3: ASSQDSQVNSPLH
J: TRBJ2-5; V: TRBV4-2; size: few; CDR3: ASSTRGRGETQY
J: TRBJ1-2; V: TRBV12-3/TRBV12-4; size: few; CDR3: ASSLGPERYGYT
J: TRBJ1-2; V: TRBV5-1; size: NA; CDR3: ASRVWAGAQVGYGYT
J: TRBJ1-3; V: TRBV5-6; size: many; CDR3: ASSSSDGSGNTIY
J: TRBJ1-3; V: TRBV18; size: NA; CDR3: ASSPPPRSGNTIY